This TCR beta chain came from a study of cytomegalovirus exposure and HLA in healthy donors. This clone was detected only a few times. PCR employed 60 Vbeta and 13 Jbeta primers. Sequencing used immunoSEQ multiplex PCR; TCRdb keeps in-frame clones, though not all of them. This table has about 160,000 clones, 60% to 80% appearing once. The CDR3 length is 16 residues. CDR1 and CDR2 from the germline V gene are SGHRS and YFSETQ. J lost 6 bases, V lost 4 bases, and 11 bases had no gene match. The source is a man aged 18 to 29 in good health and CMV-seropositive. Sequenced input: PBMCs. The gene calls are TRBV5-1 and TRBJ2-1, with 9 bases aligning to TRBD1. CDR3 sequence (DNA): TGCGCCAGCAGCCTGGGAGGACAGGGGTCGGCCAATGAGCAGTTCTTC. This sequence encodes CASSLGGQGSANEQFF.